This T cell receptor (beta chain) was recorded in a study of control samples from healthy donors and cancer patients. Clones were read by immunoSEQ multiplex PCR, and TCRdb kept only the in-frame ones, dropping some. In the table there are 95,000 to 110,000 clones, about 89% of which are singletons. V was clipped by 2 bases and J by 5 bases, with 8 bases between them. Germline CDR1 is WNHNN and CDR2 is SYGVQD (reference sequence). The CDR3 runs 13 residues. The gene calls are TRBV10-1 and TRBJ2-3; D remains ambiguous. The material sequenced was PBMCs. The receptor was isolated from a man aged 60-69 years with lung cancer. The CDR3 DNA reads TGCGCCAGCAGTGAGGCCCCCGAAGATACGCAGTATTTT. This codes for CASSEAPEDTQYF.